This note documents a single TCR beta chain sequence. The antigen is unknown. The data derive from a study of OX40 agonist ivuxolimab in advanced cancers. V lost 4 bases and J 5 bases, leaving 14 bases between the germline ends. The CDR3 is made up of 14 amino acids. Germline V gene lookup returns CDR1 SEHNR and CDR2 FQNEAQ (reference sequence). TCRdb keeps only in-frame clones here, not all; method: immunoSEQ multiplex PCR. The sample includes more than 75,000 clones, 85% to 90% of them seen just once. General study findings and limits: On average, a greater number of expanded clones characterised CD8+ T cells relative to CD4+.

The chain recombines TRBV7-9 with TRBJ2-5; no firm D call. The material sequenced was CD4+ or CD8+ T cells sorted from blood, taken in a trial of the OX40 agonist ivuxolimab. This TCR was recovered from an adult with an advanced solid tumor such as melanoma, head and neck, liver or kidney cancer. The CDR3 sequence is CASSSRASRETQYF. CDR3 DNA: TGTGCCAGCAGCTCCCGGGCCTCACGGGAGACCCAGTACTTC.